What follows are 3 T cell receptor beta chains derived from one specimen sequenced in a study of T cell responses to AZD1222 COVID-19 vaccine. Measured with immunoSEQ multiplex PCR; TCRdb has only the in-frame clones, and not every one. This sample has approximately 150,000 clones, with roughly 92% found just once. Here the sequenced sample was peripheral blood, taken 28 days after the second AZD1222 dose. These receptors came from an adult who received the AZD1222 COVID-19 vaccine.

V is TRBV3-1 (or the pseudogene TRBV3-2) and J is TRBJ2-7; 11 bases line up with TRBD2. Germline CDR1 is LGHDT and CDR2 is YNNKEL (reference sequence). Trimming at V came to 1 base and at J to 1 base, leaving 12 bases not matched to a gene. CDR3 length: 19 residues. CDR3 in DNA: TGTGCCAGCAGCCAAGTTATAGCGGGAGGGCCCCGCGCATCCTACGAGCAGTACTTC. Amino acids: CASSQVIAGGPRASYEQYF.

V and J are TRBV10-3 and TRBJ1-2; 10 nucleotides align to TRBD1. Germline CDR1 ENHRY, CDR2 SYGVKD. The CDR3 length is 14 residues. V gave up 3 bases and J gave up 6 bases; unmatched junction bases: 4. In DNA, the CDR3 is TGTGCCATCAGTGATGACAGGGGGCTCGATGGCTACACCTTC. Translating it yields CAISDDRGLDGYTF.

The rearrangement links TRBV5-4 to TRBJ1-1, with TRBD1 matching over 9 bases. V dropped 7 bases and J dropped 1; count of bases not matched to a gene: 2. Germline CDR1 and CDR2: SGHNT and YYREEE (reference sequence). The CDR3 runs to 13 residues. The chain's CDR3 is CASQGQGNTEAFF. The CDR3 bases are TGTGCCAGCCAGGGACAGGGGAACACTGAAGCTTTCTTT.